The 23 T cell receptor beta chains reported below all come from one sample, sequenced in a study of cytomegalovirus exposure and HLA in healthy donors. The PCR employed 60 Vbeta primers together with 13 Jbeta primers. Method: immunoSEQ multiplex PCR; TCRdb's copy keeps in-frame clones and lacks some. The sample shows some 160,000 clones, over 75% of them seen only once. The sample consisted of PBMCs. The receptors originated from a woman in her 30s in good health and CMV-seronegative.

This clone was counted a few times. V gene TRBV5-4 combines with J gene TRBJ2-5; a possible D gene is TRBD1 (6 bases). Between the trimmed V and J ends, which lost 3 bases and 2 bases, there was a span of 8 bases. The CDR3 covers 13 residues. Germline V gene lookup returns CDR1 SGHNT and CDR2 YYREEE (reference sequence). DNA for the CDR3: TGTGCCAGCAGCTGGGGGCCGCAAGAGACCCAGTACTTC. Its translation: CASSWGPQETQYF.

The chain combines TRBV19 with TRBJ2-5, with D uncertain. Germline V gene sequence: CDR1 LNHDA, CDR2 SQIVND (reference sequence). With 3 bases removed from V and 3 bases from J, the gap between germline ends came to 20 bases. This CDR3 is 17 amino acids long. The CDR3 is CASSIAPPWHVEETQYF. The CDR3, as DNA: TGTGCCAGTAGTATCGCACCCCCGTGGCATGTGGAAGAGACCCAGTACTTC.

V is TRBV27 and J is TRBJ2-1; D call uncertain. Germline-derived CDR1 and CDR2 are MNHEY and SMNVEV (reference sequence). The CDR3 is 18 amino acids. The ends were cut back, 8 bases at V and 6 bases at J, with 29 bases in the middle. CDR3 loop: CASCYRSTGVNPLNEQFF. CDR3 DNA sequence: TGTGCCAGCTGCTACCGGTCGACTGGTGTTAACCCGCTCAATGAGCAGTTCTTC.

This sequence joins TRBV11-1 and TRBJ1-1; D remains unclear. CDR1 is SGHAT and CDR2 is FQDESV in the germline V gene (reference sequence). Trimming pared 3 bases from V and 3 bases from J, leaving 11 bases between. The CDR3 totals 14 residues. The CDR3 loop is CASSFFLEDTEAFF. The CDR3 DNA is TGTGCCAGCAGCTTCTTCCTAGAGGACACTGAAGCTTTCTTT.

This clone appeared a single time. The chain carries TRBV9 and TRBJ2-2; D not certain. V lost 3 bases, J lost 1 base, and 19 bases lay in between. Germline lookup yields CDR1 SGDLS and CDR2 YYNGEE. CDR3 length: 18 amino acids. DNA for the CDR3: TGTGCCAGCAGCGCCACACCCCACCGTTCGGGGAACACCGGGGAGCTGTTTTTT. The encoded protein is CASSATPHRSGNTGELFF.

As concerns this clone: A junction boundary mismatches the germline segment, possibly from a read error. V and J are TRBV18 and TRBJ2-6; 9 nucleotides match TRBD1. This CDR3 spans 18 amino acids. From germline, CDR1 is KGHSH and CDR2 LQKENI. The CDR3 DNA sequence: TGTGCCAGCTCACCAGGGACAGGGAGAGGCTCTGGGGCCAACGGCCTGACTTTC. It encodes CASSPGTGRGSGANGLTF.

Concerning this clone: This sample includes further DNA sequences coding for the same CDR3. CDR3 sequence: CASSVGTGNQPQHF. CDR3 sequence (DNA): TGTGCCAGCAGCGTAGGGACAGGCAATCAGCCCCAGCATTTT. V gene TRBV9 combines with J gene TRBJ1-5; D may be TRBD1 (6 bases). Trimming shortened V by 0 bases and J by 2 bases, and 6 bases separated the two germline ends. The germline V gene encodes CDR1 SGDLS and CDR2 YYNGEE. The CDR3 is 14 amino acids.

The CDR3 is CASSLGSANPTDTQYF. The CDR3 DNA reads as TGCGCCAGCAGCTTGGGTAGCGCGAACCCCACAGATACGCAGTATTTT. The rearrangement uses TRBV5-1 and TRBJ2-3; a weak D match, TRBD2 (5 bases). Germline V gene data show CDR1 as SGHRS and CDR2 as YFSETQ. The V and J ends lost 0 bases and 2 bases respectively, with 13 bases between them. This CDR3 is 16 amino acids long.

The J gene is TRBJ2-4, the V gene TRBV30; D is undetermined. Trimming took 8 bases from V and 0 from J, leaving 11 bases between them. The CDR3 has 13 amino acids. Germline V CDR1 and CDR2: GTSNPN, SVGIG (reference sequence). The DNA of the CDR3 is TGTGCCACAGAGACGGAAGCCAAAAACATTCAGTACTTC. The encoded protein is CATETEAKNIQYF.

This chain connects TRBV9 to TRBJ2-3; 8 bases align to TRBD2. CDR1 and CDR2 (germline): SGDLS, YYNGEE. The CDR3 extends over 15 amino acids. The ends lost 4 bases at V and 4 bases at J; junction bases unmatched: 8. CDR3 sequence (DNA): TGTGCCAGCAGCCCCGGGGGGGAGGGGGCAGATACGCAGTATTTT. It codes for CASSPGGEGADTQYF. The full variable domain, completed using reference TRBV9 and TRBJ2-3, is DSGVTQTPKHLITATGQRVTLRCSPRSGDLSVYWYQQSLDQGLQFLIQYYNGEERAKGNILERFSAQQFPDLHSELNLSSLELGDSALYFCASSPGGEGADTQYFGPGTRLTVL.

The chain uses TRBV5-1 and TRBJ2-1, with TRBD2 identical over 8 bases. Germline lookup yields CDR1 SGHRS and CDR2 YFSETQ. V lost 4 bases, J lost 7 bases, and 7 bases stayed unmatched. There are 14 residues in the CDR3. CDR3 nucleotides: TGCGCCAGCAGCCCCGGGGGGGAGGGGAATGAGCAGTTCTTC. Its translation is CASSPGGEGNEQFF.

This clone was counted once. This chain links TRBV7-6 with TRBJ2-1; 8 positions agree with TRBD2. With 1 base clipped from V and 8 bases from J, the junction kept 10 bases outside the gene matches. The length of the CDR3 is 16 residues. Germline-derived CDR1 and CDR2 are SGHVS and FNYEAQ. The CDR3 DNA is TGTGCCAGCAGCTTAGTGGTCGGGGGGGAGTCCGATGAGCAGTTCTTC. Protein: CASSLVVGGESDEQFF.

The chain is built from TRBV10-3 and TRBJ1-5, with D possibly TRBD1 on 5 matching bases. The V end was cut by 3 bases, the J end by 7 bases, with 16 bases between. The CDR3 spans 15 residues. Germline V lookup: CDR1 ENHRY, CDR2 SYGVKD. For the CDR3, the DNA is TGTGCCATCAGTGATGCCGACAGTTCTTTCCAGCCCCAGCATTTT. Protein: CAISDADSSFQPQHF.

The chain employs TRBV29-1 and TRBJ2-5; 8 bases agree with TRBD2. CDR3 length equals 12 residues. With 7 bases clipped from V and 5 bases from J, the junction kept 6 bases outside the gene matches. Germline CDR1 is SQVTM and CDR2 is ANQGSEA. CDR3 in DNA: TGCAGCGCCGGGGGGGCCTGGGAGACCCAGTACTTC. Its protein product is CSAGGAWETQYF.

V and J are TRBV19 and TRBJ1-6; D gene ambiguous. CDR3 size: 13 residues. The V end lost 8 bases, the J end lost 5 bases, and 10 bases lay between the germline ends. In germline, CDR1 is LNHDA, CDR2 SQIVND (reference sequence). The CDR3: CASGRRDNSPLHF. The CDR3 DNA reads TGTGCCAGTGGCCGACGGGATAATTCACCCCTCCACTTT.

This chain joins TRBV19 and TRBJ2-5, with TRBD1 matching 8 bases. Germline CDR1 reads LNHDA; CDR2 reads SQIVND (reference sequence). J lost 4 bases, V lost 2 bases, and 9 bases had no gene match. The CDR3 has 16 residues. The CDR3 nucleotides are TGTGCCAGTAGTATACTTGGACAGGGTTTGCGAGAGACCCAGTACTTC. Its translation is CASSILGQGLRETQYF. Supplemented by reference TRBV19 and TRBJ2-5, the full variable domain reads DGGITQSPKYLFRKEGQNVTLSCEQNLNHDAMYWYRQDPGQGLRLIYYSQIVNDFQKGDIAEGYSVSREKKESFPLTVTSAQKNPTAFYLCASSILGQGLRETQYFGPGTRLLVL.

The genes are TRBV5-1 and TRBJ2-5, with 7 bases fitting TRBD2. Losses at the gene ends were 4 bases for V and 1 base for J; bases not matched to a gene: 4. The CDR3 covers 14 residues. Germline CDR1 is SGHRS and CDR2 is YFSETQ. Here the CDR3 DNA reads TGCGCCAGCAGCCCGAGCGGGGCCCAAGAGACCCAGTACTTC. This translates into CASSPSGAQETQYF.

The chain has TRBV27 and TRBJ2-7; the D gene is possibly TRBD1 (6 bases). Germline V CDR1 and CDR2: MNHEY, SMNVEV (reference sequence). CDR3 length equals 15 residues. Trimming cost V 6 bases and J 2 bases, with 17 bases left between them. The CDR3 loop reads CASRPAETGPYEQYF. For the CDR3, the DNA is TGTGCCAGCAGACCAGCGGAGACAGGTCCCTACGAGCAGTACTTC.

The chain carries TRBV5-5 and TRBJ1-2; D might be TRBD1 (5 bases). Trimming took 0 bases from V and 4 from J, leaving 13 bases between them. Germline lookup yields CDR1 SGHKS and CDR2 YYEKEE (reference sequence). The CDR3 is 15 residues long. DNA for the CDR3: TGTGCCAGCAGCTTGGGGAGGGGAGGTGCCTATGGCTACACCTTC. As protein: CASSLGRGGAYGYTF.

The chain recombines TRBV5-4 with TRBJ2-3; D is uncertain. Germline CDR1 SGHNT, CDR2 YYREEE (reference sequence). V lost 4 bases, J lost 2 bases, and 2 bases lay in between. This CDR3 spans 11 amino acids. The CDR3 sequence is CASSLTDTQYF. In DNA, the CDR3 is TGTGCCAGCAGCCTCACAGATACGCAGTATTTT.

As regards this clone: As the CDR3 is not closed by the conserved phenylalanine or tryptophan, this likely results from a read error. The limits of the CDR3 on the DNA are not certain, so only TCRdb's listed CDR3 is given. The CDR3 loop is CASGNRDRLFP. This chain connects TRBV6-6 to TRBJ1-2; the table assigns TRBD1, which was not confirmed against the DNA. The CDR3 numbers 11 amino acids, ends counted. CDR1 is MNHNY, CDR2 SVGAGI, per germline (reference sequence).

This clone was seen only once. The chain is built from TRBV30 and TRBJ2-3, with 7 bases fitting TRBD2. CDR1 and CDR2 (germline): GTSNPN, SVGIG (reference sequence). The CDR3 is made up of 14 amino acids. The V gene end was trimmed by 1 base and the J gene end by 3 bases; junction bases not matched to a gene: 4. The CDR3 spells CAWSATGGTDTQYF. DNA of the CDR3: TGTGCCTGGAGTGCGACGGGGGGAACAGATACGCAGTATTTT. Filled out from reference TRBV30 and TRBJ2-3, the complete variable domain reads SQTIHQWPATLVQPVGSPLSLECTVEGTSNPNLYWYRQAAGRGLQLLFYSVGIGQISSEVPQNLSASRPQDRQFILSSKKLLLSDSGFYLCAWSATGGTDTQYFGPGTRLTVL.

The CDR3 loop is CAWSAGNGIYEQYF. The CDR3 DNA reads TGTGCCTGGAGTGCGGGGAATGGAATCTACGAGCAGTACTTC. The gene calls are TRBV30 and TRBJ2-7; TRBD2 might be the D (5 bases). V was cut by 1 base and J by 3 bases, with 13 bases left in between. Germline values: CDR1 GTSNPN, CDR2 SVGIG (reference sequence). The CDR3 has 14 amino acids.